The 19 T cell receptor beta chains below come from one sample, sequenced in a study of blood T cells in healthy people across ages. The authors ran a second PCR of about 6 to 11 cycles using a sample-barcoded 5' primer and a J-beta primer mix. TCRdb reprocessed the 5' RACE reads with MiXCR, giving one entry per CDR3 protein. Of more than 450,000 distinct CDR3 sequences in the sample, about 27% were seen once. This sample also appeared in a second study, on T cells of mothers and their children.

The specimen was blood. These TCRs come from a boy aged 2 to 10 in good health.

V and J are TRBV13 and TRBJ2-1; TRBD1 agrees at 7 bases. After removal of 6 bases from V and 0 bases from J, the junction contained 17 bases not matched to a gene. The CDR3 covers 19 residues. CDR1 PRHDT and CDR2 FYEKMQ come from the germline V gene (reference sequence). Written as DNA, the CDR3 is TGTGCCAGCAGTTGGACGGAATCCGGGACAGCGAGCTCCTACAATGAGCAGTTCTTC. Protein sequence: CASSWTESGTASSYNEQFF.

V usage is TRBV10-3 and J usage is TRBJ2-1; D remains ambiguous. The V gene lost 3 bases and the J gene lost 6 bases, with 9 bases spanning the gap. The CDR3 totals 13 residues. CDR1 is ENHRY, CDR2 SYGVKD, per germline. In DNA form, the CDR3 reads TGTGCCATCAGTGATCCCAGCAGCAATGAGCAGTTCTTC. This gives the protein CAISDPSSNEQFF.

J is TRBJ2-7 and V is TRBV5-1, with D perhaps matching TRBD1 (6 bases). The CDR3 length is 16 residues. V was trimmed by 3 bases and J by 2 bases, leaving 18 bases between them. Germline loops: CDR1 SGHRS, CDR2 YFSETQ. The CDR3 DNA is TGCGCCAGCAGCTCTCCAAGACAGGCAGGCACCTACGAGCAGTACTTC. Amino acid sequence: CASSSPRQAGTYEQYF.

This clonotype was counted a few times. The genes are TRBV10-3 and TRBJ2-5; 8 bases match TRBD2. The V segment lost 4 bases and the J segment 5 bases; nucleotides outside the gene matches: 9. Germline V gene data show CDR1 as ENHRY and CDR2 as SYGVKD. This CDR3 has 15 residues. CDR3 sequence (DNA): TGTGCCATCAGTGTGAAGGCGGGAGGCGGGGAGACCCAGTACTTC. This translates into CAISVKAGGGETQYF.

The chain employs TRBV6-5 and TRBJ2-2; D gene unclear. There are 15 residues in the CDR3. Trimming pared 5 bases from V and 4 bases from J, leaving 14 bases between. Germline values: CDR1 MNHEY, CDR2 SVGAGI. The CDR3 nucleotides are TGTGCCAGCAGTCCATTTAGAACGGTCACCGGGGAGCTGTTTTTT. This codes for CASSPFRTVTGELFF.

The V gene is TRBV7-9, the J gene TRBJ2-5, with 7 bases aligning to TRBD2. Germline CDR1 reads SEHNR; CDR2 reads FQNEAQ (reference sequence). CDR3 size: 13 residues. Trimming took 8 bases from V and 1 from J; bases not matched to a gene: 4. The CDR3 DNA is TGTGCCAGCGGAGCGGGACGCCAAGAGACCCAGTACTTC. This gives the protein CASGAGRQETQYF.

The J gene is TRBJ2-1, the V gene TRBV10-2, with 8 bases that match TRBD2. The CDR3 is 16 amino acids. CDR1 is WSHSY, CDR2 SAAADI, per germline. V gave up 7 bases and J gave up 2 bases; unmatched junction bases: 10. Here the CDR3 DNA reads TGCGCCAGCATGCTGGGGGGGCGGGGGGCCTACAATGAGCAGTTCTTC. It translates to CASMLGGRGAYNEQFF.

The V call is TRBV3-1, the J call TRBJ2-7; D is undetermined. The CDR3 length is 15 residues. CDR1 LGHDT and CDR2 YNNKEL come from the germline V gene (reference sequence). Trimming removed 0 bases at V and 1 base at J, with 10 bases between. The CDR3 protein is CASSQDLGQSYEQYF. The CDR3, as DNA: TGTGCCAGCAGCCAAGATTTAGGCCAGTCCTACGAGCAGTACTTC.

This chain links TRBV20-1 with TRBJ2-5, with unresolved D. The CDR3 contains 11 residues. Per the germline V gene, CDR1 is DFQATT and CDR2 is SNEGSKA (reference sequence). The V and J ends lost 6 bases and 3 bases respectively, with 8 bases between them. As DNA, the CDR3 is TGCAGTGCAAGGATCAAAGAGACCCAGTACTTC. Protein: CSARIKETQYF.

This clonotype was counted between two and nine times. The gene calls are TRBV6-6 and TRBJ1-4; possibly TRBD1 for D (5 bases). The CDR3 spans 14 residues. CDR1 and CDR2 (germline): MNHNY, SVGAGI (reference sequence). The V gene lost 7 bases and the J gene lost 4 bases, with 13 bases spanning the gap. The CDR3 DNA reads TGTGCCAGCACGGAAGGGGCCGGTAATGAAAAACTGTTTTTT. Amino acids: CASTEGAGNEKLFF.

This chain connects TRBV12-3 or TRBV12-4 to TRBJ2-3; a possible D gene is TRBD1 (6 bases). The CDR3 has 14 amino acids. V was pared by 7 bases and J by 2 bases, with 13 bases between. DNA for the CDR3: TGTGCCAGCACCCCAGGGGCGCCCACAGATACGCAGTATTTT. Residues: CASTPGAPTDTQYF.

This chain connects TRBV15 to TRBJ2-1, with 10 bases aligning to TRBD2. The trim removed 5 bases at V and 7 bases at J, leaving 17 bases unmatched. The germline V gene has CDR1 LNHNV and CDR2 YYDKDF (reference sequence). The CDR3 runs to 18 residues. For the CDR3, the DNA is TGTGCCACCAGCCGACCAGGGGGCAAGCGGGAGGGCCGTAATGAGCAGTTCTTC. Amino acid sequence: CATSRPGGKREGRNEQFF.

This clonotype was observed a handful of times. The chain carries TRBV14 and TRBJ2-5; weak D call: TRBD2 (5 bases). Judging by the DNA end, TRBJ2-1 fits better; the J call may be wrong. The CDR3 spans 15 residues. The germline CDR1 and CDR2 sequences are SGHDN and FVKESK. The CDR3 spells CASSRRALVTEGQFF. The CDR3 bases are TGTGCCAGCAGCCGCAGAGCACTAGTCACCGAAGGGCAGTTCTTC.

The chain recombines TRBV7-9 with TRBJ2-7; 8 bases agree with TRBD2. V gave up 4 bases and J gave up 1 base; unmatched junction bases: 9. This CDR3 is built from 16 residues. CDR1 SEHNR and CDR2 FQNEAQ come from the germline V gene (reference sequence). The CDR3 loop reads CASSSRPGLGSYEQYF. CDR3 bases: TGTGCCAGCAGCTCCCGACCGGGACTAGGTTCCTACGAGCAGTACTTC.

This chain joins TRBV10-1 and TRBJ1-2; TRBD1 aligns across 7 bases. The CDR3 length is 13 residues. Trimming at V came to 3 bases and at J to 3 bases, leaving 1 base not matched to a gene. Germline CDR1 WNHNN, CDR2 SYGVQD (reference sequence). CDR3 bases: TGCGCCAGCAGTGAAACAGGGGACTATGGCTACACCTTC. This gives the protein CASSETGDYGYTF.

The count of this clonotype is one. This sequence joins TRBV15 and TRBJ2-5; 8 nucleotides agree with TRBD1. The DNA end favors TRBJ2-7, so the J call may be wrong. The CDR3 is 16 residues long. Germline CDR1 is LNHNV and CDR2 is YYDKDF (reference sequence). The CDR3: CATSRDAGGRTYEQYF. CDR3 DNA: TGTGCCACCAGCAGAGACGCAGGGGGCAGAACCTACGAGCAGTACTTC.

This clonotype was seen a few times. One end of the junction does not line up with germline, which may come from a read error. The rearrangement joins TRBV3-1 to TRBJ2-5; 10 bases agree with TRBD1. The V gene's germline CDR1 is LGHDT and CDR2 YNNKEL (reference sequence). CDR3 length: 17 residues. CDR3 in DNA: TGTGCCAGCAGCCCTCCGGGACAGGGGATCCTACAAGAGACCCAGCACTTC. It codes for CASSPPGQGILQETQHF.

This chain connects TRBV20-1 to TRBJ1-4; 9 bases are shared with TRBD1. The V segment lost 4 bases and the J segment 8 bases; nucleotides outside the gene matches: 11. Germline-derived CDR1 and CDR2 are DFQATT and SNEGSKA (reference sequence). This CDR3 region has 15 residues. CDR3 DNA sequence: TGCAGTGCTACAGACCGGGACAGGGATTACGAAAAACTGTTTTTT. Amino acids: CSATDRDRDYEKLFF.

The chain carries TRBV7-2 and TRBJ1-2; D possibly corresponds to TRBD1 (5 bases). CDR3 length equals 13 residues. Trimming took off 3 bases at V and 3 bases at J, with 8 bases between the two ends. CDR1 and CDR2 (germline): SGHTA, FQGNSA. The DNA of the CDR3 is TGTGCCAGCAGCTTTCGGGGGGACTATGGCTACACCTTC. This sequence encodes CASSFRGDYGYTF.